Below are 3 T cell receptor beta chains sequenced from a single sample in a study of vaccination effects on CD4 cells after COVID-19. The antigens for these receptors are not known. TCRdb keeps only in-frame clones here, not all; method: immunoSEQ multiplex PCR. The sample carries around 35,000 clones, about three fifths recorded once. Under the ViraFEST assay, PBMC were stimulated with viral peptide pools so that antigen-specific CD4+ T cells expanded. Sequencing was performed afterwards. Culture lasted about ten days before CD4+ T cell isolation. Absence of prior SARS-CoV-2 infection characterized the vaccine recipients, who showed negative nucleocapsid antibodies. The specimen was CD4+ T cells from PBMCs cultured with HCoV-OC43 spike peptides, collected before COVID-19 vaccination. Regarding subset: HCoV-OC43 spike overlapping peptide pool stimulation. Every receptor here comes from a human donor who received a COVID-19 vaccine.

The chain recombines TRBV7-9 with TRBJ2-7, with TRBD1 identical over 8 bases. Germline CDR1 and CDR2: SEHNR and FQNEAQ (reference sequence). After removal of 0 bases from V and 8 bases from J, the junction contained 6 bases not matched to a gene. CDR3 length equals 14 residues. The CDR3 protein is CASSLAGQGQKQYF. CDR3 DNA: TGTGCCAGCAGCTTAGCAGGACAGGGTCAGAAGCAGTACTTC.

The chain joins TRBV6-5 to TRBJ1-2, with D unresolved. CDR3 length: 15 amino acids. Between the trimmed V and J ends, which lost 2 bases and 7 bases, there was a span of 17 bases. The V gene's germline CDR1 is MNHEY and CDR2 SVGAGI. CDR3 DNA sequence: TGTGCCAGCAGTTACGGACGGAGCCCGGGTGGTGGCTACACCTTC. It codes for CASSYGRSPGGGYTF.

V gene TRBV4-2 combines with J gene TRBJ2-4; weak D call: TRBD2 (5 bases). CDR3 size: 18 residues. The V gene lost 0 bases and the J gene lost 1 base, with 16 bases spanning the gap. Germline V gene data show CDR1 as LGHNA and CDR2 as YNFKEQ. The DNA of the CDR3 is TGTGCCAGCAGCCAAGAGGTGCGACTGAGGGTCGCCAAAAACATTCAGTACTTC. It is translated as CASSQEVRLRVAKNIQYF.